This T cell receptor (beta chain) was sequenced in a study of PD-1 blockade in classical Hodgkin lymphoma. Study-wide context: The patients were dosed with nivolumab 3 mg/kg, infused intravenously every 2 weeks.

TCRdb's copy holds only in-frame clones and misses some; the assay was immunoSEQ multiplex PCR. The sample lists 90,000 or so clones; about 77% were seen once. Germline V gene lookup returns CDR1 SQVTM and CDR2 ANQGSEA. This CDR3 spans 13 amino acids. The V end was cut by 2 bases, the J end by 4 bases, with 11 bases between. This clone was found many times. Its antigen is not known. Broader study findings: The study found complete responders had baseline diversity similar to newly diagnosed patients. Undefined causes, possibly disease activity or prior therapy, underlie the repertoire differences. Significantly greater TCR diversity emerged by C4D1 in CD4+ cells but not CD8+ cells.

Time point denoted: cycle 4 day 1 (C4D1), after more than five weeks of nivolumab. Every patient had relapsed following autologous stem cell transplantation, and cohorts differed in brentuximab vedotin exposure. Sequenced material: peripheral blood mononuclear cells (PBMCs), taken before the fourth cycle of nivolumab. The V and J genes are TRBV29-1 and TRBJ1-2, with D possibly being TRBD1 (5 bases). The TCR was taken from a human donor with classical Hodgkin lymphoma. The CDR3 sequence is CSVEKGQGYGYTF. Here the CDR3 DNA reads TGCAGCGTTGAAAAGGGGCAGGGCTATGGCTACACCTTC. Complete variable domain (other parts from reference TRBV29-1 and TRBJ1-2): SAVISQKPSRDICQRGTSLTIQCQVDSQVTMMFWYRQQPGQSLTLIATANQGSEATYESGFVIDKFPISRPNLTFSTLTVSNMSPEDSSIYLCSVEKGQGYGYTFGSGTRLTVV.